This T cell receptor beta chain was observed in a study of brain metastases from non-small cell lung cancer. Study-level results: Fewer infiltrating T cells were found in brain metastases than primaries. T-cell clones appeared expanded in 64% of brain metastases relative to matched primary tumors.

Turning to this clone: Its antigen is undetermined. One junction end does not reproduce the germline sequence, and a read error may be involved.

The germline V gene has CDR1 LGHDT and CDR2 YNNKEL (reference sequence). The CDR3 consists of 14 residues. The table came from immunoSEQ multiplex PCR; TCRdb's copy has only in-frame clones and leaves some out. The sample yields 2,800 or so clones, roughly four fifths seen once. The V and J genes are TRBV3-1 (or the pseudogene TRBV3-2) and TRBJ1-5, with TRBD1 as a possible D gene (6 bases). Sequenced input: primary lung tumor tissue. This sequence originates from a donor at least 40 years old with non-small cell lung cancer. The CDR3 spells CASSPTTGNQSQHF. The CDR3 DNA is TGTGCCAGCAGCCCTACTACAGGGAATCAGTCCCAGCATTTT.